The T cell receptor (beta chain) under discussion was sequenced for a study of chemoradiotherapy in HPV16-positive cancers. At the level of the study: Candidate HPV-specific T-cell clones and common TCR motifs came from functional assays in two HPV16-positive patients.

For this clone: The target antigen is unknown.

General study results and limits: Candidate HPV-specific clones and E7-related TCR motifs grew in tumor during treatment. Only a couple of HPV16-positive patients supplied the functional HPV-specificity definition. Better recurrence-free survival went with HPV-responsive T-cell expansion in HPV16-positive patients.

Sequencing was performed with immunoSEQ multiplex PCR; in TCRdb, only in-frame clones are kept and a portion is missing. The sample carries 40,000 to 65,000 clones, roughly nine tenths recorded once. CDR1 is SGHNT and CDR2 is YYREEE in the germline V gene (reference sequence). The CDR3 consists of 17 residues. V gave up 4 bases and J gave up 5 bases, with 19 bases separating them. This TCR was recovered from a human donor with HPV-associated anogenital cancer. The material sequenced was blood, taken from a patient who underwent chemoradiotherapy. The chain carries TRBV5-4 and TRBJ1-6, with D maybe TRBD1 (5 bases). DNA for the CDR3: TGTGCCAGCAGCCCAGGACGGGTTCAGGGTGATAATTCACCCCTCCACTTT. This sequence encodes CASSPGRVQGDNSPLHF.